The next 23 T cell receptor beta chains were all read from a single sample in a study of vaccination and CD4 T cells after COVID-19 (dated by TCRdb to between 2021 and 2024). Library generation was performed with PCR. Sequenced on an Illumina iSeq 100. DNA from cultured CD4+ T cells underwent TCR sequencing with the Oncomine TCR Beta short-read assay at the Johns Hopkins FTIC core. Using fastp trimming at Q25 and MiXCR clonotype assembly, TCRdb reanalyzed the public sequencing data and kept in-frame beta chains. Each CDR3 protein appears once, grouped with its most common genes and DNA. This sample lists approximately 12,000 distinct CDR3 sequences; 55% to 75% were detected once. The top ten clonotypes cover under 9.5% of the sample. Their cognate antigens are unknown. The treatment or condition label, read with the paper, signifies: roughly nine-day PBMC culture with coronavirus spike peptide pools or control peptides (ViraFEST assay).

The sequencing input was CD4+ T cells from blood, cultured in vitro. The receptors stem from a human donor who had recovered from COVID-19.

The genes are TRBV20-1 and TRBJ1-5; the D gene is possibly TRBD1 (6 bases). The CDR3 length is 15 residues. V was shortened by 0 bases and J by 4 bases, with 13 bases between the two germline ends. CDR1 and CDR2 from the germline V gene are DFQATT and SNEGSKA (reference sequence). This chain's CDR3 is CSARDLQGENQPQHF. CDR3 bases: TGCAGTGCTAGAGATTTACAGGGCGAGAATCAGCCCCAGCATTTT.

The chain uses TRBV30 and TRBJ1-5; possibly TRBD1 for D (6 bases). The CDR3 runs to 13 residues. Germline CDR1 is GTSNPN and CDR2 is SVGIG (reference sequence). V lost 4 bases, J lost 0 bases, and 7 bases lay in between. In DNA form, the CDR3 reads TGTGCCTGGAACAGGGCTAGCAATCAGCCCCAGCATTTT. Residues: CAWNRASNQPQHF.

The CDR3 here is CSASNPRGGFTDTQYF. The CDR3 nucleotides are TGCAGTGCTAGTAACCCTAGGGGGGGCTTCACAGATACGCAGTATTTT. The rearrangement links TRBV20-1 to TRBJ2-3, with a possible D match to TRBD2 (7 bases). The V and J ends lost 3 bases and 2 bases respectively, with 18 bases between them. The germline V gene has CDR1 DFQATT and CDR2 SNEGSKA (reference sequence). This CDR3 has 16 residues.

The chain is built from TRBV7-8 and TRBJ2-2, with D possibly TRBD2 on 6 matching bases. Germline CDR1 SGHVS, CDR2 FQNEAQ. CDR3 size: 14 residues. Trimming stripped 4 bases from V and 6 bases from J, with 12 bases between. In DNA, the CDR3 is TGTGCCAGCAGCTCTAGCGCGGGACCCGGGGAGCTGTTTTTT. It specifies CASSSSAGPGELFF.

The V and J genes are TRBV28 and TRBJ1-1; 9 bases align to TRBD1. This CDR3 has 14 amino acids. CDR1 MDHEN and CDR2 SYDVKM come from the germline V gene. The ends lost 6 bases at V and 1 base at J; junction bases unmatched: 3. CDR3 nucleotide sequence: TGTGCCAGCAGCCGGGGACAGGGGAACACTGAAGCTTTCTTT. It encodes CASSRGQGNTEAFF.

The chain employs TRBV20-1 and TRBJ2-1; no clear D gene. The CDR3 totals 15 residues. The germline V gene has CDR1 DFQATT and CDR2 SNEGSKA (reference sequence). The V end was cut by 0 bases, the J end by 6 bases, with 15 bases between. The DNA of the CDR3 is TGCAGTGCTAGAGACTCACAAGGGTCGGGCAATGAGCAGTTCTTC. As protein: CSARDSQGSGNEQFF.

CDR3 DNA sequence: TGTGCCAGCACCGGACAGGGGGCTCACGTAGGAGGCTACACCTTC. As protein: CASTGQGAHVGGYTF. The chain is built from TRBV9 and TRBJ1-2, with TRBD1 matching 11 bases. CDR3 length: 15 residues. Germline lookup yields CDR1 SGDLS and CDR2 YYNGEE. J was trimmed by 8 bases and V by 6 bases; bases with no gene match: 12.

In its sample, this clonotype was seen a few times. The V and J genes are TRBV20-1 and TRBJ1-5; D possibly corresponds to TRBD1 (6 bases). The V and J ends lost 6 bases and 7 bases respectively, with 13 bases between them. This CDR3 comprises 12 residues. Germline V CDR1 and CDR2: DFQATT, SNEGSKA (reference sequence). As DNA, the CDR3 is TGCAGTGCCAGCGACAGGCAACAGCCCCAGCATTTT. This encodes CSASDRQQPQHF.

V and J are TRBV7-6 and TRBJ1-1; tentative D call: TRBD1 (5 bases). The V gene's germline CDR1 is SGHVS and CDR2 FNYEAQ. This CDR3 comprises 16 residues. Deletions cut 5 bases from V and 2 bases from J, with 18 bases between. CDR3 region: CASSLIQGRGNTEAFF. CDR3 sequence (DNA): TGTGCCAGCAGCCTCATTCAGGGCCGTGGAAACACTGAAGCTTTCTTT. The whole variable domain, filled in from reference TRBV7-6 and TRBJ1-1, reads GAGVSQSPRYKVTKRGQDVALRCDPISGHVSLYWYRQALGQGPEFLTYFNYEAQQDKSGLPNDRFSAERPEGSISTLTIQRTEQRDSAMYRCASSLIQGRGNTEAFFGQGTRLTVV.

This clonotype was detected a few times. The rearrangement uses TRBV20-1 and TRBJ2-7; 8 bases line up with TRBD2. This CDR3 spans 12 amino acids. Germline assignment: CDR1 DFQATT and CDR2 SNEGSKA (reference sequence). J gave up 3 bases and V 3 bases, and 1 base lay outside the gene matches. The CDR3 sequence is CSASLAGYEQYF. CDR3 nucleotides: TGCAGTGCTAGTCTAGCGGGCTACGAGCAGTACTTC.

The V gene is TRBV5-4, the J gene TRBJ1-1; TRBD1 matches 10 bases. Looked up from germline, CDR1 is SGHNT and CDR2 is YYREEE (reference sequence). The CDR3 runs 16 residues. V dropped 0 bases and J dropped 11; count of bases not matched to a gene: 13. Here the CDR3 reads CASSLAIGTDRGMAFF. As DNA, the CDR3 is TGTGCCAGCAGCTTGGCCATAGGGACGGACAGGGGGATGGCTTTCTTT.

There are a few counts of this clonotype. The chain has TRBV19 and TRBJ1-2; 7 bases line up with TRBD1. The V and J ends lost 4 bases and 7 bases, in that order; junction bases with no gene match: 12. This CDR3 comprises 15 residues. CDR1 and CDR2 from the germline V gene are LNHDA and SQIVND (reference sequence). The CDR3 protein is CASSRTPTGRAGYTF. The CDR3 DNA reads TGTGCCAGTAGTAGGACCCCGACAGGGAGGGCTGGCTACACCTTC. Variable domain in full (rest from reference TRBV19 and TRBJ1-2): DGGITQSPKYLFRKEGQNVTLSCEQNLNHDAMYWYRQDPGQGLRLIYYSQIVNDFQKGDIAEGYSVSREKKESFPLTVTSAQKNPTAFYLCASSRTPTGRAGYTFGSGTRLTVV.

A few counts support this clonotype. This chain uses TRBV28 with TRBJ2-2; D perhaps matches TRBD2 (5 bases). V dropped 6 bases and J dropped 0 bases, with 11 bases sitting between them. This CDR3 region has 15 residues. Germline-derived CDR1 and CDR2 are MDHEN and SYDVKM. DNA of the CDR3: TGTGCCAGCAGACAAGGACTTCCGAACACCGGGGAGCTGTTTTTT. This translates into CASRQGLPNTGELFF.

This clonotype was detected a few times. In DNA, the CDR3 is TGTGCCAGCAGCTTATTCCAGCAGGACTATAGCAATCAGCCCCAGCATTTT. Its translation is CASSLFQQDYSNQPQHF. This chain connects TRBV7-8 to TRBJ1-5, with no clear D. This CDR3 contains 17 residues. The germline V and J ends were trimmed by 2 bases and 0 bases, with 14 bases remaining between them. CDR1 SGHVS and CDR2 FQNEAQ come from the germline V gene. Full variable domain (remainder filled in from reference TRBV7-8 and TRBJ1-5): GAGVSQSPRYKVAKRGQDVALRCDPISGHVSLFWYQQALGQGPEFLTYFQNEAQLDKSGLPSDRFFAERPEGSVSTLKIQRTQQEDSAVYLCASSLFQQDYSNQPQHFGDGTRLSIL.

This chain joins TRBV27 and TRBJ1-5; a possible D gene is TRBD1 (5 bases). V was shortened by 5 bases and J by 3 bases, with 17 bases between the two germline ends. This CDR3 is 16 amino acids long. Germline CDR1 is MNHEY and CDR2 is SMNVEV (reference sequence). The CDR3: CASSPRVQVNNQPQHF. The CDR3 DNA sequence: TGTGCCAGCAGTCCTCGGGTACAGGTGAACAATCAGCCCCAGCATTTT.

V usage is TRBV3-1 and J usage is TRBJ2-7, with D unresolved. The germline gives CDR1 LGHDT, CDR2 YNNKEL (reference sequence). CDR3 length: 14 residues. V dropped 0 bases and J dropped 6 bases, with 12 bases sitting between them. Here the CDR3 reads CASSQEQGWGEQYF. The DNA of the CDR3 is TGTGCCAGCAGCCAAGAACAAGGTTGGGGCGAGCAGTACTTC.

This clonotype was detected only a few times. CDR3: CASSKRVWPNTGELFF. CDR3 in DNA: TGTGCCAGCAGCAAACGGGTCTGGCCCAACACCGGGGAGCTGTTTTTT. The rearrangement uses TRBV21-1 and TRBJ2-2; the D call of TRBD2 is as the table states it, not checked on the DNA. TRBV21-1 is reported as a pseudogene. This CDR3 is 16 amino acids long.

The chain uses TRBV7-2 and TRBJ2-7; 9 bases fit TRBD2. J gave up 6 bases and V 0 bases, and 6 bases lay outside the gene matches. CDR3 size: 15 residues. Germline values: CDR1 SGHTA, CDR2 FQGNSA. The CDR3 protein is CASSLAFLAGSEQYF. The CDR3 region has the DNA TGTGCCAGCAGCTTAGCTTTCCTAGCGGGAAGCGAGCAGTACTTC.

The chain employs TRBV7-9 and TRBJ1-5; the match to TRBD1 covers 7 bases. J lost 3 bases, V lost 5 bases, and 4 bases had no gene match. This CDR3 contains 14 residues. Germline CDR1 SEHNR, CDR2 FQNEAQ (reference sequence). The CDR3 is CASSGGQNNQPQHF. CDR3 in DNA: TGTGCCAGCAGCGGGGGACAGAACAATCAGCCCCAGCATTTT.

The J gene is TRBJ1-3, the V gene TRBV28, with D unresolved. The CDR3 is made up of 14 amino acids. In germline, CDR1 is MDHEN, CDR2 SYDVKM. Trimming removed 2 bases from V and 4 bases from J, with 9 bases in between. CDR3 sequence (DNA): TGTGCCAGCAGTTTAGATACGAGGGGAAACACCATATATTTT. Translation gives CASSLDTRGNTIYF.

The J gene is TRBJ2-4, the V gene TRBV20-1, with 8 bases matching TRBD2. The CDR3 runs to 16 residues. Germline V CDR1 and CDR2: DFQATT, SNEGSKA (reference sequence). The V segment lost 6 bases and the J segment 1 base; nucleotides outside the gene matches: 11. CDR3 region: CSAQLPGGRAKNIQYF. The CDR3 DNA reads as TGCAGTGCCCAACTCCCGGGAGGGCGGGCCAAAAACATTCAGTACTTC.

This chain connects TRBV7-2 to TRBJ1-1, with TRBD1 as a possible D gene (6 bases). Germline V gene lookup returns CDR1 SGHTA and CDR2 FQGNSA. V was shortened by 2 bases and J by 4 bases, with 38 bases between the two germline ends. CDR3 length: 23 residues. This CDR3 is CASSLHPIPSFPTGGGKSTEAFF. Here the CDR3 DNA reads TGTGCCAGCAGCTTACACCCCATACCGTCCTTCCCGACAGGTGGGGGGAAGAGCACTGAAGCTTTCTTT.

The CDR3 coding sequence is TGTGCCAGCAGTGGGGTGCCAAAAGAGACCCAGTACTTC. Translated, it gives CASSGVPKETQYF. The chain couples TRBV2 to TRBJ2-5; D ambiguous. This CDR3 region has 13 residues. V gave up 4 bases and J gave up 3 bases, with 9 bases separating them. The germline CDR1 and CDR2 sequences are SNHLY and FYNNEI.